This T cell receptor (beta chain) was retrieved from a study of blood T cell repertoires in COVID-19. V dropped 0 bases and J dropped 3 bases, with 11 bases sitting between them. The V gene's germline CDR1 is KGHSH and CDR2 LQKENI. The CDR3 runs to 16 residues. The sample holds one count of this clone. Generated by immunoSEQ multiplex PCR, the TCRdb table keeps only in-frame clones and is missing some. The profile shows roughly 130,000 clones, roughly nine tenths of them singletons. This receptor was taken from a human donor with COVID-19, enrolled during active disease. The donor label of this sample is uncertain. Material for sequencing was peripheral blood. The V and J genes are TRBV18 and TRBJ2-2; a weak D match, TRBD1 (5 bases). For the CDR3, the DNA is TGTGCCAGCTCACCACCTACGCAGGGCTACACCGGGGAGCTGTTTTTT. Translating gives CASSPPTQGYTGELFF.